A single sample is the source of the 27 T cell receptor beta chains below, sequenced in a study of human T cells and chemical hapten exposure. The time point: pre-sensitization, week 0. Treatment indicated: therapeutic diphenylcyclopropenone sensitization with weekly scalp DPC. TCRdb passed the RACE reads through MiXCR, listing each CDR3 protein once. The profile shows 300,000 to 450,000 distinct CDR3 sequences, around 5% of them singletons. Material: whole blood, obtained in connection with sensitization to the hapten diphenylcyclopropenone (DPC). These receptors came from a woman aged 18-29 years with alopecia areata. Some clones in this sample may be carry-over from other donors' samples.

This clonotype was recorded many times. The chain employs TRBV12-3 or TRBV12-4 and TRBJ1-6; D not certain. This CDR3 has 16 amino acids. V was cut by 5 bases and J by 7 bases, with 18 bases left in between. The CDR3 DNA is TGTGCCAGCAGTCAAGGACGCTTCCCCCAAAATTCACCCCTCCACTTT. It codes for CASSQGRFPQNSPLHF.

The table lists this clonotype with a few counts. V is TRBV6-2 or TRBV6-3 and J is TRBJ2-1, with D possibly TRBD2 on 5 matching bases. V shed 2 bases and J shed 0 bases, with 8 bases lying between them. CDR1 MNHEY and CDR2 SVGEGT come from the germline V gene. The CDR3 loop spans 15 amino acids. The CDR3 nucleotides are TGTGCCAGCAGTTACCTAGGGAGCTCCTACAATGAGCAGTTCTTC. Its protein is CASSYLGSSYNEQFF.

CDR3 sequence reads: CASSQDFRDSNTEAFF. The CDR3, as DNA: TGCGCCAGCAGCCAGGATTTTAGGGACTCGAACACTGAAGCTTTCTTT. The V and J genes are TRBV4-3 and TRBJ1-1, with D possibly matching TRBD1 (5 bases). CDR3 length: 16 residues. V gave up 3 bases and J gave up 1 base, with 15 bases separating them. CDR1 LGHNA and CDR2 YSLEER come from the germline V gene.

This clonotype was seen repeatedly, ten times or more. The CDR3 is CASVQAGPSYEQYF. The CDR3 bases are TGTGCCAGCGTCCAAGCGGGGCCATCCTACGAGCAGTACTTC. This rearrangement joins TRBV27 to TRBJ2-7; 7 nucleotides align to TRBD2. Germline V CDR1 and CDR2: MNHEY, SMNVEV (reference sequence). CDR3 length: 14 amino acids. V was clipped by 8 bases and J by 1 base; unmatched bases: 8.

This clonotype was observed many times. The CDR3 DNA is TGTGCCAGCAGCCCGCTGGGGAGAACTGAAGCTTTCTTT. Translated: CASSPLGRTEAFF. The chain recombines TRBV11-1 with TRBJ1-1; the D is unclear. V lost 5 bases and J lost 5, with 12 bases in between. The CDR3 length is 13 residues. The germline gives CDR1 SGHAT, CDR2 FQDESV (reference sequence).

Many counts were recorded for this clonotype. This chain links TRBV7-2 with TRBJ2-3; maybe TRBD2 (5 bases). Per germline, CDR1 SGHTA and CDR2 FQGNSA. CDR3 size: 15 residues. V was shortened by 3 bases and J by 2 bases, with 12 bases between the two germline ends. As DNA, the CDR3 is TGTGCCAGCAGCTTGAGTAGCGAGTACACAGATACGCAGTATTTT. This codes for CASSLSSEYTDTQYF.

The CDR3 DNA follows: TGTGCCAGCAGCTCTCCGGGACAGGGGAATCGGAATGAGCAGTTCTTC. It encodes CASSSPGQGNRNEQFF. This chain joins TRBV12-3 or TRBV12-4 and TRBJ2-1; 10 nucleotides line up with TRBD1. The CDR3 runs 16 residues. With 6 bases clipped from V and 7 bases from J, the junction kept 12 bases outside the gene matches.

This clonotype came up a few times. J is TRBJ2-7 and V is TRBV29-1; 8 positions match TRBD1. CDR1 is SQVTM and CDR2 is ANQGSEA in the germline V gene. The junction had 3 bases not matched to a gene; V was cut back by 5 bases and J by 3 bases. CDR3 size: 12 residues. The CDR3 coding sequence is TGCAGCGTTAGGACAGGGAGCTACGAGCAGTACTTC. Translation gives CSVRTGSYEQYF.

The rearrangement links TRBV7-2 to TRBJ1-4, with D perhaps matching TRBD1 (5 bases). V lost 0 bases to trimming and J lost 14 bases, with 13 bases between them. This CDR3 spans 13 amino acids. Germline V gene sequence: CDR1 SGHTA, CDR2 FQGNSA. CDR3 coding DNA: TGTGCCAGCAGCTTAGCCCAGGGCGATGGGCTGTTTTTT. Its translation is CASSLAQGDGLFF.

This clonotype showed up just a few times. This chain connects TRBV6-5 to TRBJ1-5; tentatively, D is TRBD1 (6 bases). Trimming cost V 6 bases and J 7 bases, with 19 bases left between them. There are 15 residues in the CDR3. Germline V gene lookup returns CDR1 MNHEY and CDR2 SVGAGI. The chain's CDR3 is CASSLSTGSRQPQHF. The CDR3 nucleotides are TGTGCCAGCAGCCTATCCACAGGGTCCAGGCAGCCCCAGCATTTT.

The chain carries TRBV4-1 and TRBJ2-3; no reliable D call. Germline V gene lookup returns CDR1 MGHRA and CDR2 YSYEKL. V shed 1 base and J shed 7 bases, with 12 bases lying between them. The CDR3 runs 14 residues. For the CDR3, the DNA is TGCGCCAGCAGCCAAGGGTCCCAAGCGTATACGCAGTATTTT. Its translation is CASSQGSQAYTQYF.

This chain uses TRBV12-3 or TRBV12-4 with TRBJ1-2; TRBD1 aligns across 9 bases. The CDR3 extends over 16 amino acids. V lost 2 bases to trimming and J lost 2 bases; unmatched junction nucleotides: 6. The CDR3 DNA reads as TGTGCCAGCAGTTTATTGACAGGGGGTATGAACTATGGCTACACCTTC. This sequence encodes CASSLLTGGMNYGYTF.

This clonotype was seen ten or more times. V gene TRBV7-3 combines with J gene TRBJ2-3, with 8 bases fitting TRBD2. The CDR3 runs to 15 residues. V trimming: 5 bases; J trimming: 2 bases; junction bases outside the gene matches: 6. Germline loops: CDR1 SGHTA, CDR2 FQGTGA. Written as DNA, the CDR3 is TGTGCCAGCAGCCCCAGCGGGGGCTTCACAGATACGCAGTATTTT. This sequence encodes CASSPSGGFTDTQYF.

This clonotype was found a few times. The chain carries TRBV18 and TRBJ2-7; 11 positions agree with TRBD2. CDR1 is KGHSH, CDR2 LQKENI, per germline. The trim removed 4 bases at V and 0 bases at J, leaving 2 bases unmatched. This CDR3 contains 15 residues. CDR3 in amino acids: CASSRLAGPSYEQYF. The DNA of the CDR3 is TGTGCCAGCTCACGACTAGCGGGGCCCTCCTACGAGCAGTACTTC.

This clonotype was recorded at least ten times. V is TRBV2 and J is TRBJ2-1; 9 bases fit TRBD2. Looked up from germline, CDR1 is SNHLY and CDR2 is FYNNEI. The CDR3 totals 15 residues. J gave up 7 bases and V 3 bases, and 7 bases lay outside the gene matches. The CDR3 coding sequence is TGTGCCAGCAGTGACCGGGCGGGGGGGAGGAATGAGCAGTTCTTC. It translates to CASSDRAGGRNEQFF.

This clonotype was seen ten or more times. The chain uses TRBV5-1 and TRBJ2-3; 9 bases map to TRBD2. Germline-derived CDR1 and CDR2 are SGHRS and YFSETQ. V was pared by 4 bases and J by 10 bases, with 13 bases of the junction left unmatched. This CDR3 region has 15 residues. DNA for the CDR3: TGCGCCAGCAGCCCAGCGGGGGGAGTCTCGAAGTCGCAGTATTTT. Protein sequence: CASSPAGGVSKSQYF.

In its sample, this clonotype was seen many times. The V gene is TRBV3-1, the J gene TRBJ2-1; 9 nucleotides agree with TRBD2. CDR3 size: 17 residues. Looked up from germline, CDR1 is LGHDT and CDR2 is YNNKEL (reference sequence). Losses at the gene ends were 5 bases for V and 8 bases for J; bases not matched to a gene: 16. This chain's CDR3 is CASSARLAGEPYHEQFF. The CDR3 nucleotides read TGTGCCAGCAGCGCCCGGTTAGCGGGGGAGCCTTATCATGAGCAGTTCTTC.

J is TRBJ1-2 and V is TRBV14; no firm D call. Germline CDR1 reads SGHDN; CDR2 reads FVKESK. V was pared by 1 base and J by 8 bases, with 14 bases between. CDR3 length: 14 residues. The CDR3 DNA reads TGTGCCAGCAGCCAAGTTGGACCCCTGAGCGGCTACACCTTC. Residues: CASSQVGPLSGYTF.

This clonotype has a count of ten or more. The chain is built from TRBV10-3 and TRBJ2-5, with 11 bases lining up with TRBD2. CDR3 size: 15 residues. V dropped 4 bases and J dropped 4; count of bases not matched to a gene: 5. CDR1 is ENHRY, CDR2 SYGVKD, per germline. CDR3 sequence: CAISAPSGGRETQYF. CDR3 sequence (DNA): TGTGCCATCAGTGCCCCTAGCGGGGGGCGAGAGACCCAGTACTTC.

This clonotype occurred a few times. The rearrangement uses TRBV7-2 and TRBJ1-3; D is unresolved. This CDR3 is built from 16 residues. Germline assignment: CDR1 SGHTA and CDR2 FQGNSA. V shed 1 base and J shed 0 bases, with 10 bases lying between them. The CDR3 region is CASSLVHSNSGNTIYF. DNA of the CDR3: TGTGCCAGCAGCTTAGTACACAGCAACTCTGGAAACACCATATATTTT.

This clonotype was seen a handful of times. The CDR3 nucleotides are TGTGCCAGCAGCTTACTGAGACAGGGCTCCTCTGGGGCCAACGTCCTGACTTTC. Its translation is CASSLLRQGSSGANVLTF. The genes are TRBV13 and TRBJ2-6, with TRBD1 identical over 7 bases. The CDR3 has 18 amino acids. Germline V lookup: CDR1 PRHDT, CDR2 FYEKMQ (reference sequence). Trimming took 2 bases from V and 0 from J; bases not matched to a gene: 7.

This clonotype was detected ten times or more. This chain connects TRBV5-5 to TRBJ1-5, with 7 bases fitting TRBD1. Germline V CDR1 and CDR2: SGHKS, YYEKEE (reference sequence). This CDR3 region has 16 residues. The V and J ends lost 4 bases and 0 bases, in that order; junction bases with no gene match: 7. The CDR3 DNA sequence: TGTGCCAGCAGCACGGGGACAGTACATAGCAATCAGCCCCAGCATTTT. Its translation: CASSTGTVHSNQPQHF.

Remarks on this clonotype: A much larger clone differs by one base, so this may be a read error. The CDR3 sequence: CSSTPGAINQPQHF. DNA for the CDR3: TGTTCCAGTACACCGGGGGCCATCAATCAGCCCCAGCATTTT. The V call is TRBV12-3 or TRBV12-4, the J call TRBJ1-5; D is perhaps TRBD1 (6 bases). The CDR3 consists of 14 residues.

The chain couples TRBV14 to TRBJ1-2; unclear D gene. The CDR3 contains 13 residues. Germline CDR1 SGHDN, CDR2 FVKESK. The V end was cut by 2 bases, the J end by 7 bases, with 11 bases between. The CDR3 region is CASSQSRTRGYTF. The CDR3 nucleotides read TGTGCCAGCAGCCAAAGTCGTACTCGTGGCTACACCTTC.

Only a few counts were recorded for this clonotype. V gene TRBV29-1 combines with J gene TRBJ1-1; 10 bases line up with TRBD1. CDR3 length: 15 amino acids. V dropped 0 bases and J dropped 7; count of bases not matched to a gene: 8. Germline V gene data show CDR1 as SQVTM and CDR2 as ANQGSEA. The CDR3 region has the DNA TGCAGCGTTGAAGATCCCCAGACAGGGGGCTTTGAAGCTTTCTTT. It is translated as CSVEDPQTGGFEAFF.

The CDR3 reads CASSPAEDYGYTF. CDR3 bases: TGTGCCAGCTCACCGGCAGAGGACTATGGCTACACCTTC. This rearrangement joins TRBV18 to TRBJ1-2, with D hard to call. The ends were cut back, 3 bases at V and 3 bases at J, with 8 bases in the middle. The CDR3 consists of 13 residues. Looked up from germline, CDR1 is KGHSH and CDR2 is LQKENI.

This clonotype has at least ten counts. The J gene is TRBJ1-1, the V gene TRBV21-1. TRBV21-1 is a documented pseudogene. The CDR3 runs 15 residues. The DNA of the CDR3 is TGTGCCAGCAGCAAAGTTAACGTCATGAACACTGAAGCTTTCTTT. Its translation is CASSKVNVMNTEAFF.